This TCR beta chain was sequenced in a study of blood T cell repertoires in COVID-19. Study overall: The study drew acute and convalescent COVID-19 samples from the United States, Italy and Spain. Nucleic acid was either cDNA or gDNA, and it came from T cells, B-cell-depleted T cells, or PBMCs.

Germline lookup yields CDR1 SGHDT and CDR2 YYEEEE. Trimming shortened V by 0 bases and J by 0 bases, and 10 bases separated the two germline ends. The CDR3 extends over 16 amino acids. As handled by the study authors: Amplification of reference gene primers provided the estimated nucleated cell counts. TCRdb's table, derived via immunoSEQ multiplex PCR, lists solely in-frame clones and lacks some. V, J and clone size reflect that table, while D and trimming were determined from the DNA. The top ten clones hold about 17% of a sample with approximately 150,000 clones, roughly 84% of them seen once. This clone was seen once.

The receptor's source is an elderly woman with acute or convalescent COVID-19. The rearrangement links TRBV5-6 to TRBJ2-1; a weak D match, TRBD2 (5 bases). The sample was peripheral blood. CDR3 sequence (DNA): TGTGCCAGCAGCTTGGCAGTCGGGGTCTCCTACAATGAGCAGTTCTTC. Protein product: CASSLAVGVSYNEQFF.